This T cell receptor beta chain derives from a study of beta chain features in type 1 diabetes. Purities in excess of 95% were seen in all sorted populations. Germline V gives CDR1 SEHNR, CDR2 FQNEAQ (reference sequence). The CDR3 has 12 amino acids. V was pared by 1 base and J by 7 bases, with 4 bases between. The isolated RNA, all of it, was reverse transcribed, so expressed TCRB transcripts were what got sequenced. Produced via immunoSEQ multiplex PCR; TCRdb's table is partial and in-frame only. This table holds around 300,000 clones, around 7.8% found once. Of note for this clone: This may arise from a read error, as a much more abundant clone is one base away.

The chain has TRBV7-9 and TRBJ2-2; D gene uncertain. This receptor was identified in a woman aged 18-29 years in good health. The sequenced sample consisted of central memory CD4+ T cells from blood. DNA for the CDR3: TGTGCCAGCAGCTTAGAGGACGGGGAGCTGTTTTTT. Translating it yields CASSLEDGELFF.